Sequencing of this TCR beta chain was carried out in a study of blood T cells in healthy people across ages. Study-level results: Age brought a roughly linear fall in TCR beta diversity measured per million T cells.

This clonotype occurred a few times. The antigen is not known. It was with a sample-barcoded 5' primer and a J-beta primer mix that a second PCR of roughly 7 to 12 cycles was run. TCRdb reprocessed the 5' RACE reads via MiXCR and lists one record per CDR3 protein. The sample holds approximately 1.5 million distinct CDR3 sequences, roughly 30% seen once. CDR1 LGHNA and CDR2 YNFKEQ come from the germline V gene. The CDR3 runs to 14 residues. V was pared by 1 base and J by 4 bases, with 3 bases of the junction left unmatched. This sequence joins TRBV4-2 and TRBJ1-1; 7 bases are a match to TRBD1. This TCR was sampled from a woman in her twenties or thirties in good health. The sample was blood. The CDR3 region is CASSQVRGGTEAFF. The CDR3 nucleotides are TGTGCCAGCAGCCAAGTCAGGGGGGGCACTGAAGCTTTCTTT.